The clone carrying this T cell receptor (beta chain) came up a few times. The antigen remains undetermined. This entry is derived from a study of beta chain features in type 1 diabetes. In the study overall: Age, gender and cell yields were alike across patients and healthy donors.

The germline gives CDR1 LGHNA, CDR2 YSLEER. The J segment lost 5 bases and the V segment lost 0 bases, leaving 5 bases of the junction unmatched. The CDR3 contains 16 residues. cDNA synthesis used the whole RNA isolate, giving expressed TCRB sequences. Sequencing was performed with immunoSEQ multiplex PCR; in TCRdb, only in-frame clones are kept and a portion is missing. This sample has 200,000 to 300,000 clones, with roughly 20% found just once. Study findings and constraints: Patients showed naive, central memory and Treg TCRB repertoires that appeared more similar than those of healthy donors. Lower insertion and higher deletion counts appeared at VDJ junctions in type 1 diabetes patients. All four CD4+ subsets from Type 1 diabetes patients carried moderately but significantly shorter TCRB CDR3s. Any HLA effect on TCRB rearrangement was left unresolved by small sub-analyses.

The clonotype originates from a woman in her forties with type 1 diabetes. J is TRBJ1-1 and V is TRBV4-3, with 11 bases aligning to TRBD1. Sequenced input: naive CD4+ T cells from blood. The CDR3 loop is CASSQEGGTGGTEAFF. The CDR3 nucleotides read TGCGCCAGCAGCCAAGAGGGCGGGACAGGGGGGACTGAAGCTTTCTTT.